Listed here are 29 T cell receptor beta chains from one sample, sequenced in a study of control samples from healthy donors and cancer patients. Clones were sequenced by immunoSEQ multiplex PCR, and TCRdb holds only the in-frame ones, with some missing. The repertoire holds 150,000 to 200,000 clones, with 90% to 95% as singletons. Sequenced input: blood. The receptors come from a young woman in good health.

This clone appeared once. The rearrangement links TRBV7-9 to TRBJ1-4; TRBD1 matches at 9 bases. Unmatched junction bases numbered 7, after V lost 6 bases and J lost 8 bases. The CDR3 runs to 14 residues. In germline, CDR1 is SEHNR, CDR2 FQNEAQ (reference sequence). CDR3 nucleotide sequence: TGTGCCAGCAGATCGGACAGGGGAGGCGAAAAACTGTTTTTT. It translates to CASRSDRGGEKLFF.

The chain recombines TRBV7-9 with TRBJ1-2, with 10 bases that match TRBD1. CDR3 length: 14 residues. The germline V gene has CDR1 SEHNR and CDR2 FQNEAQ (reference sequence). With V trimmed by 7 bases and J by 8 bases, 10 bases remained unmatched. Here the CDR3 reads CASTNDRGLGGYTF. CDR3 bases: TGTGCCAGCACCAATGACAGGGGGCTAGGAGGCTACACCTTC.

The chain is built from TRBV5-4 and TRBJ1-4; D is perhaps TRBD1 (5 bases). Germline CDR1 is SGHNT and CDR2 is YYREEE (reference sequence). The CDR3 has 14 residues. V lost 4 bases and J lost 7, with 14 bases in between. In DNA, the CDR3 is TGTGCCAGCAGCACTACCGGGGCGGGTGAAAAACTGTTTTTT. Its translation: CASSTTGAGEKLFF.

The sample holds a few counts of this clone. This chain uses TRBV5-1 with TRBJ1-2; D is perhaps TRBD1 (5 bases). The germline V and J ends were trimmed by 0 bases and 2 bases, with 8 bases remaining between them. CDR1 is SGHRS and CDR2 is YFSETQ in the germline V gene. This CDR3 has 14 amino acids. The CDR3 nucleotides read TGCGCCAGCAGCTTGGCCGGACAAAACTATGGCTACACCTTC. Encoded protein: CASSLAGQNYGYTF. Full variable domain (missing parts from reference TRBV5-1 and TRBJ1-2): KAGVTQTPRYLIKTRGQQVTLSCSPISGHRSVSWYQQTPGQGLQFLFEYFSETQRNKGNFPGRFSGRQFSNSRSEMNVSTLELGDSALYLCASSLAGQNYGYTFGSGTRLTVV.

In its sample, this clone was seen once. The CDR3 DNA follows: TGTGCCAGCAGTTATAGGACAGCCGAAGCTTTCTTT. Protein product: CASSYRTAEAFF. The chain carries TRBV6-6 and TRBJ1-1; TRBD1 might be the D (6 bases). The V and J ends lost 3 bases and 8 bases respectively, with 10 bases between them. Germline V CDR1 and CDR2: MNHNY, SVGAGI (reference sequence). CDR3 size: 12 residues.

The count of this clone is one. The chain combines TRBV18 with TRBJ2-2; maybe TRBD2 (6 bases). The CDR3 runs to 15 residues. The germline gives CDR1 KGHSH, CDR2 LQKENI. V was pared by 3 bases and J by 0 bases, with 8 bases between. The CDR3 loop is CASSPSGANTGELFF. The CDR3 bases are TGTGCCAGCTCACCGTCGGGGGCGAACACCGGGGAGCTGTTTTTT.

This rearrangement joins TRBV7-9 to TRBJ2-1; TRBD2 matches at 7 bases. Germline V lookup: CDR1 SEHNR, CDR2 FQNEAQ (reference sequence). The CDR3 has 15 residues. J gave up 2 bases and V 3 bases, and 4 bases lay outside the gene matches. CDR3 protein: CASSLASGAYNEQFF. The DNA of the CDR3 is TGTGCCAGCAGCTTGGCTAGCGGAGCCTACAATGAGCAGTTCTTC.

The genes are TRBV12-3 or TRBV12-4 and TRBJ1-1; possible D gene TRBD1, 6 bases. The CDR3 extends over 13 amino acids. V was pared by 3 bases and J by 4 bases, with 9 bases between. The CDR3 is CASSLTGLTEAFF. CDR3 nucleotide sequence: TGTGCCAGCAGTTTGACAGGTCTCACTGAAGCTTTCTTT.

The gene calls are TRBV28 and TRBJ1-1; D not resolved. Germline V gene lookup returns CDR1 MDHEN and CDR2 SYDVKM. The CDR3 spans 14 residues. V gave up 5 bases and J gave up 0 bases, with 10 bases separating them. The CDR3 region is CASSTGFMNTEAFF. The CDR3 DNA follows: TGTGCCAGCAGTACCGGGTTCATGAACACTGAAGCTTTCTTT.

The chain uses TRBV29-1 and TRBJ1-3; 7 positions agree with TRBD1. Looked up from germline, CDR1 is SQVTM and CDR2 is ANQGSEA. This CDR3 has 14 residues. With 0 bases clipped from V and 6 bases from J, the junction kept 5 bases outside the gene matches. The CDR3 DNA is TGCAGCGTTGAAGATCCAGGGGGGGAAAACACCATATATTTT. Protein product: CSVEDPGGENTIYF.

The chain recombines TRBV18 with TRBJ1-5, with D tentatively TRBD1 (5 bases). Between the trimmed V and J ends, which lost 2 bases and 3 bases, there was a span of 11 bases. Germline V lookup: CDR1 KGHSH, CDR2 LQKENI. This CDR3 has 15 amino acids. CDR3 sequence reads: CASSPDTGVNQPQHF. CDR3 coding DNA: TGTGCCAGCTCACCAGACACAGGAGTCAATCAGCCCCAGCATTTT.

The chain recombines TRBV19 with TRBJ1-1; TRBD1 matches 12 bases. V was clipped by 1 base and J by 9 bases; unmatched bases: 9. There are 16 residues in the CDR3. Germline CDR1 and CDR2: LNHDA and SQIVND (reference sequence). The CDR3 region has the DNA TGTGCCAGTAGTATAGGGGACAGGGGGCGGCAGGTGCAAGCTTTCTTT. It specifies CASSIGDRGRQVQAFF.

This chain links TRBV12-2 with TRBJ1-2; TRBD1 is the table's D call and was not checked against the DNA. TRBV12-2 constitutes a pseudogene. This CDR3 spans 16 amino acids. CDR3 sequence: CASRLVVGQEDYGYTF. CDR3 DNA: TGTGCAAGTCGCTTAGTAGTGGGACAGGAAGACTATGGCTACACCTTC.

V is TRBV29-1 and J is TRBJ2-2; 7 bases line up with TRBD2. Per the germline V gene, CDR1 is SQVTM and CDR2 is ANQGSEA. The CDR3 extends over 14 amino acids. V lost 6 bases and J lost 9; bases outside the gene matches: 13. Here the CDR3 reads CSVEATSLHRELFF. In DNA, the CDR3 is TGCAGCGTCGAGGCGACTAGCCTTCACCGGGAGCTGTTTTTT.

The chain joins TRBV5-5 to TRBJ1-4, with D possibly being TRBD1 (5 bases). Germline assignment: CDR1 SGHKS and CDR2 YYEKEE (reference sequence). This CDR3 is built from 15 residues. Trimming cost V 5 bases and J 0 bases, with 11 bases left between them. DNA for the CDR3: TGTGCCAGCAGGTCGACAGCCGCAACTAATGAAAAACTGTTTTTT. It is translated as CASRSTAATNEKLFF.

A word on this clone: In the same sample, other DNA sequences code for this CDR3. This CDR3 reads CASSYSEGAYEQYF. The CDR3, as DNA: TGTGCCAGCAGTTACTCCGAGGGGGCCTACGAGCAGTACTTC. The chain uses TRBV6-2 or TRBV6-3 and TRBJ2-7, with D possibly matching TRBD1 (6 bases). The CDR3 has 14 residues. Trimming removed 0 bases from V and 2 bases from J, with 8 bases in between. Germline V gene sequence: CDR1 MNHEY, CDR2 SVGEGT.

This clone was seen only once. The chain recombines TRBV6-5 with TRBJ1-1, with D perhaps matching TRBD1 (6 bases). Trimming took off 6 bases at V and 4 bases at J, with 12 bases between the two ends. Germline V gene data show CDR1 as MNHEY and CDR2 as SVGAGI. The CDR3 has 13 amino acids. CDR3 DNA sequence: TGTGCCAGCAGCTTCCGGACAGTCACTGAAGCTTTCTTT. Translation: CASSFRTVTEAFF.

This clone was seen a single time. The gene calls are TRBV7-8 and TRBJ2-7, with 12 positions matching TRBD1. The CDR3 consists of 16 residues. With 4 bases clipped from V and 5 bases from J, the junction kept 9 bases outside the gene matches. Germline-derived CDR1 and CDR2 are SGHVS and FQNEAQ. Written as DNA, the CDR3 is TGTGCCAGCAGCTCTAGAACCGGGACAGGGGGCCACGAGCAGTACTTC. The encoded protein is CASSSRTGTGGHEQYF.

The rearrangement links TRBV7-2 to TRBJ2-7; TRBD2 might be the D (5 bases). Trimming removed 5 bases from V and 4 bases from J, with 12 bases in between. The germline gives CDR1 SGHTA, CDR2 FQGNSA. The CDR3 loop spans 13 amino acids. DNA of the CDR3: TGTGCCAGCAGCGCCGACTATAGGTACGAGCAGTACTTC. Translated, it gives CASSADYRYEQYF. The variable domain in full, completed from reference TRBV7-2 and TRBJ2-7, reads GAGVSQSPSNKVTEKGKDVELRCDPISGHTALYWYRQSLGQGLEFLIYFQGNSAPDKSGLPSDRFSAERTGGSVSTLTIQRTQQEDSAVYLCASSADYRYEQYFGPGTRLTVT.

The V call is TRBV11-3, the J call TRBJ2-3; 11 bases are shared with TRBD2. This CDR3 has 15 residues. V shed 2 bases and J 4 bases; nucleotides not matched to a gene: 2. The germline V gene encodes CDR1 SGHNT and CDR2 YENEEA. CDR3 in DNA: TGTGCCAGCAGCTTACTAGCGGGAGGTGCAGATACGCAGTATTTT. Its protein product is CASSLLAGGADTQYF.

Comment on this clone: Other DNA sequences in this sample translate to the same CDR3. This chain joins TRBV18 and TRBJ1-2, with D unclear. V lost 3 bases and J lost 4, with 9 bases in between. This CDR3 region has 13 residues. Germline assignment: CDR1 KGHSH and CDR2 LQKENI. CDR3 sequence: CASSPGQIYGYTF. CDR3 nucleotide sequence: TGTGCCAGCTCACCGGGCCAGATCTATGGCTACACCTTC.

This chain joins TRBV4-2 and TRBJ2-7; D uncertain. The germline gives CDR1 LGHNA, CDR2 YNFKEQ. The V and J ends lost 1 base and 2 bases respectively, with 6 bases between them. The CDR3 has 13 amino acids. The DNA of the CDR3 is TGTGCCAGCAGCCAAGTCTTGACCTACGAGCAGTACTTC. It translates to CASSQVLTYEQYF.

This rearrangement joins TRBV6-2 or TRBV6-3 to TRBJ2-4; no clear D. With 2 bases removed from V and 0 bases from J, the gap between germline ends came to 14 bases. Germline CDR1 reads MNHEY; CDR2 reads SVGEGT. The CDR3 totals 17 residues. In DNA, the CDR3 is TGTGCCAGCAGTTACCGAGACGGAATCCTAGCCAAAAACATTCAGTACTTC. This translates into CASSYRDGILAKNIQYF.

Comments on this clone: This same CDR3 is encoded by further DNA sequences in the sample. This chain links TRBV7-9 with TRBJ2-7, with a possible D match to TRBD1 (6 bases). This CDR3 comprises 13 residues. Germline CDR1 and CDR2: SEHNR and FQNEAQ (reference sequence). V was cut by 1 base and J by 3 bases, with 7 bases left in between. CDR3 bases: TGTGCCAGCAGCTTAGTAGGGGGCTACGAGCAGTACTTC. Residues: CASSLVGGYEQYF.

The gene calls are TRBV28 and TRBJ2-5, with D tentatively TRBD1 or TRBD2 (7 bases each). The germline V gene has CDR1 MDHEN and CDR2 SYDVKM. Deletions cut 6 bases from V and 3 bases from J, with 11 bases between. The CDR3 runs to 13 residues. CDR3 loop: CASRAGQKETQYF. The CDR3, as DNA: TGTGCCAGCAGAGCGGGACAGAAAGAGACCCAGTACTTC.

The genes are TRBV2 and TRBJ1-1; 7 bases fit TRBD1. Germline V gene lookup returns CDR1 SNHLY and CDR2 FYNNEI. V trimming: 5 bases; J trimming: 1 base; junction bases outside the gene matches: 4. The CDR3 length is 14 residues. The CDR3 DNA reads TGTGCCAGCAGTACCCGGGACAGGAACACTGAAGCTTTCTTT. Its translation is CASSTRDRNTEAFF.

The chain recombines TRBV7-7 with TRBJ2-2; D not resolved. The CDR3 extends over 14 amino acids. From germline, CDR1 is SSHAT and CDR2 FNYEAQ (reference sequence). Trimming pared 5 bases from V and 1 base from J, leaving 8 bases between. Here the CDR3 DNA reads TGTGCCAGCAGCGAAAATAAGAACACCGGGGAGCTGTTTTTT. Translated: CASSENKNTGELFF.

The chain uses TRBV3-1 (or the pseudogene TRBV3-2) and TRBJ1-4; unclear D gene. This CDR3 contains 12 residues. V lost 1 base, J lost 8 bases, and 5 bases lay in between. Per germline, CDR1 LGHDT and CDR2 YNNKEL (reference sequence). Here the CDR3 reads CASSQAREKLFF. The DNA of the CDR3 is TGTGCCAGCAGCCAAGCTAGGGAAAAACTGTTTTTT.

The chain uses TRBV28 and TRBJ2-7; a possible D gene is TRBD2 (6 bases). The germline V gene encodes CDR1 MDHEN and CDR2 SYDVKM. This CDR3 contains 13 residues. Deletions cut 2 bases from V and 1 base from J, with 6 bases between. CDR3 region: CASSLGGSYEQYF. Here the CDR3 DNA reads TGTGCCAGCAGTTTAGGAGGGTCCTACGAGCAGTACTTC.